This TCR beta chain was sequenced for a study of cytomegalovirus exposure and HLA in healthy donors. Broader study findings: Per a prior analysis, the majority of TCR beta V segments were productive roughly 90% or roughly 30% of the time.

Germline V gene lookup returns CDR1 GTSNPN and CDR2 SVGIG (reference sequence). Trimming took 4 bases from V and 6 from J, leaving 15 bases between them. The length of the CDR3 is 13 residues. Samples came from healthy bone marrow donors. Researchers ran the PCR with 60 Vbeta and 13 Jbeta primers. Some clones are missing from TCRdb's copy, which holds only in-frame ones; the method was immunoSEQ multiplex PCR. The table lists 160,000 or so clones, around four fifths of them singletons. Of note for this clone: Antigen unknown.

The receptor was isolated from a man aged 18-30 years in good health and CMV-seronegative. V and J are TRBV30 and TRBJ1-2; D possibly corresponds to TRBD1 (5 bases). The sequenced sample was PBMCs. The CDR3 DNA follows: TGTGCCTGGACGCTACAGGAGGGCGATGGCTACACCTTC. Translated: CAWTLQEGDGYTF.